The 2 T cell receptor beta chains in this list originate from one sample, sequenced in a study of cytomegalovirus exposure and HLA in healthy donors. It was with 60 Vbeta and 13 Jbeta primers that the PCR ran. The method was immunoSEQ multiplex PCR; TCRdb's version includes in-frame clones alone and lacks a portion of them. The repertoire table contains tens of thousands of clones. Sequencing was carried out using PBMCs. The receptors derive from a woman in her 30s in good health and CMV-seropositive.

V usage is TRBV6-6 and J usage is TRBJ1-6; 8 positions match TRBD1. CDR3 length: 16 residues. Germline-derived CDR1 and CDR2 are MNHNY and SVGAGI (reference sequence). V was pared by 4 bases and J by 7 bases, with 9 bases of the junction left unmatched. CDR3 bases: TGTGCCAGCAGTTCCAGCAGGGGGCGCGGCAATTCACCCCTCCACTTT. Translation gives CASSSSRGRGNSPLHF.

This CDR3 reads CASSAGTEGPTEAFF. Here the CDR3 DNA reads TGTGCCAGCAGTGCCGGGACAGAGGGGCCCACTGAAGCTTTCTTT. The chain joins TRBV6-1 to TRBJ1-1; TRBD1 matches at 7 bases. The CDR3 loop spans 15 amino acids. V was pared by 4 bases and J by 4 bases, with 9 bases of the junction left unmatched. Germline CDR1 is MNHNS and CDR2 is SASEGT.